This TCR beta chain was retrieved from a study of blood T cells in healthy people across ages. About the research overall: Template switching picked up about one barcoded beta molecule for each two T cells.

As concerns this clonotype: Its antigen remains unknown.

CDR1 and CDR2 from the germline V gene are SEHNR and FQNEAQ (reference sequence). Trimming removed 5 bases from V and 4 bases from J; junction bases left unmatched: 7. The CDR3 has 15 residues. A second PCR of 7 to 11 cycles used a sample-barcoded 5' primer and a J-beta primer mix. MiXCR was run by TCRdb on the 5' RACE reads, yielding one entry per CDR3 protein. The sample records approximately 600,000 distinct CDR3 sequences, 45% to 65% being singletons. Study-wide findings and caveats: Older age coincided with a roughly linear decline in TCR beta diversity per million T cells.

Every donor gave 9 to 10 milliliters of peripheral blood. Sequenced: blood. The rearrangement uses TRBV7-9 and TRBJ2-3, with 9 bases that match TRBD2. The origin of this receptor is a man aged 55 to 70 in good health. The CDR3 DNA reads TGTGCCAGCAGCCAATCGCGGGGGGGCTCAGATACGCAGTATTTT. Its translation is CASSQSRGGSDTQYF.